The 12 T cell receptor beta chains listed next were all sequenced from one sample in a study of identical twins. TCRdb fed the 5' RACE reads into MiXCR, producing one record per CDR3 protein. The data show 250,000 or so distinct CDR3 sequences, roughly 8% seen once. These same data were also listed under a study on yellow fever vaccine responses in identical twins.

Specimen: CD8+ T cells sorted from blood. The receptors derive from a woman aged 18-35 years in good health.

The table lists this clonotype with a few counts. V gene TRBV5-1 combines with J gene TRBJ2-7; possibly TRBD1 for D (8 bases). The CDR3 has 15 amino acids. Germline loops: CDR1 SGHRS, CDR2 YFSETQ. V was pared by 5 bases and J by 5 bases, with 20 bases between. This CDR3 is CASSSSTGGENEQYF. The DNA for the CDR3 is TGCGCCAGCAGTTCATCCACAGGGGGGGAAAACGAGCAGTACTTC.

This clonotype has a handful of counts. CDR3 nucleotide sequence: TGTGCCATTAGCGACAGTACCAGCTACGAGCAGTACTTC. It specifies CAISDSTSYEQYF. The chain carries TRBV10-3 and TRBJ2-7; D possibly matches TRBD1 or TRBD2 (5 bases each). Germline CDR1 and CDR2: ENHRY and SYGVKD. Trimming left V 9 bases short and J 3 bases short, with 15 bases between. The CDR3 is 13 amino acids.

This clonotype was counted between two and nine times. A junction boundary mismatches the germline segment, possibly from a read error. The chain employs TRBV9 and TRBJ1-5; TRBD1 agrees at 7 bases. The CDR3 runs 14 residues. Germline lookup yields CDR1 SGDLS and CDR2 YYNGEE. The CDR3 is CASSVGQGNQPQHF. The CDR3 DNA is TGTGCCAGCAGCGTAGGACAGGGTAATCAACCCCAGCATTTT.

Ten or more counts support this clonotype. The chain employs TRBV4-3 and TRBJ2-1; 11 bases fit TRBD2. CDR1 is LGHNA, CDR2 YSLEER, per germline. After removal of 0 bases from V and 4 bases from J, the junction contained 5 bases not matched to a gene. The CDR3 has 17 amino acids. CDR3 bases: TGCGCCAGCAGCCAAGATACCGGACTAGCGGGTTACAATGAGCAGTTCTTC. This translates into CASSQDTGLAGYNEQFF.

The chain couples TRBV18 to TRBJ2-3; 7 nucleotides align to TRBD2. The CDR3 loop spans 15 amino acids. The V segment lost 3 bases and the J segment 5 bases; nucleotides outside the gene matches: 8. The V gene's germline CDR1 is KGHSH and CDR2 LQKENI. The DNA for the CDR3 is TGTGCCAGCTCACCGAGGACTAGTAAGTTAGATACGCAGTATTTT. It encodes CASSPRTSKLDTQYF.

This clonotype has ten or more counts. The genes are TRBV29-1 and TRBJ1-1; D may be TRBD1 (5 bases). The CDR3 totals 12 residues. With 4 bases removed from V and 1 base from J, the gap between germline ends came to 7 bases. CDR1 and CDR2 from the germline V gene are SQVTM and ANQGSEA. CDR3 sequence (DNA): TGCAGCGTTGCCGGGGGGAACACTGAAGCTTTCTTT. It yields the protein CSVAGGNTEAFF.

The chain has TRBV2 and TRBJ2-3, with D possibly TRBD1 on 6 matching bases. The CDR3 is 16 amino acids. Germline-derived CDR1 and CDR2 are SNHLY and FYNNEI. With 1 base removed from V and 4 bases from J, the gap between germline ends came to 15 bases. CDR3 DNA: TGTGCCAGCAGTGAAGGTCGTCAGGGGTACGCAGATACGCAGTATTTT. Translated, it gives CASSEGRQGYADTQYF. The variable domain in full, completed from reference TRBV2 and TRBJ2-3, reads EPEVTQTPSHQVTQMGQEVILRCVPISNHLYFYWYRQILGQKVEFLVSFYNNEISEKSEIFDDQFSVERPDGSNFTLKIRSTKLEDSAMYFCASSEGRQGYADTQYFGPGTRLTVL.

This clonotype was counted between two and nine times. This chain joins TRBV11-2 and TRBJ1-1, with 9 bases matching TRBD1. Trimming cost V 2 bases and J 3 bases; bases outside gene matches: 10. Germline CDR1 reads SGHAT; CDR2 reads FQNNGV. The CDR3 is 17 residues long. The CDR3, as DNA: TGTGCCAGCAGCTTAACCTCCGGGACAGGGTTGGACACTGAAGCTTTCTTT. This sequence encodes CASSLTSGTGLDTEAFF.

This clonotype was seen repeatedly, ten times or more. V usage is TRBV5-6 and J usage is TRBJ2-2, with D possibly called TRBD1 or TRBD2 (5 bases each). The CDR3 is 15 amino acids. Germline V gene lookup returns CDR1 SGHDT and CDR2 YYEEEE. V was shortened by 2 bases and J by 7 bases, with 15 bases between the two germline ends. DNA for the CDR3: TGTGCCAGCAGCTTAAGGGACGACACAGGCGGGGAGCTGTTTTTT. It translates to CASSLRDDTGGELFF.

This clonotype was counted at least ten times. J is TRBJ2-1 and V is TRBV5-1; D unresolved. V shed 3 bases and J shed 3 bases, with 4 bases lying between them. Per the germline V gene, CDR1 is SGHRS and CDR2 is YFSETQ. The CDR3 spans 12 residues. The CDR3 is CASSWDYNEQFF. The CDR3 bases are TGCGCCAGCAGCTGGGACTACAATGAGCAGTTCTTC.

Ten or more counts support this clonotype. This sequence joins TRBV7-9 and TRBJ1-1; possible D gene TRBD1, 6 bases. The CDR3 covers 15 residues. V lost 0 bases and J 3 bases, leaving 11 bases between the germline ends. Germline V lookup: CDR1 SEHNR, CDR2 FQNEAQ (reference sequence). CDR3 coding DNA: TGTGCCAGCAGCTTAGCGATGGGGGCTGACACTGAAGCTTTCTTT. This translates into CASSLAMGADTEAFF.

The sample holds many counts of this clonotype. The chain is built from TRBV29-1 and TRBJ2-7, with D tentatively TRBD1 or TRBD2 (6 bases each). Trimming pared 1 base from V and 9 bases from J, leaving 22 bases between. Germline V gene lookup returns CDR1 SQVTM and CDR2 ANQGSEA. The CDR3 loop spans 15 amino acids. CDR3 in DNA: TGCAGCGTTGAAGGTGCAGGGGTCGAAACGGAGGGGCAGTACTTC. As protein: CSVEGAGVETEGQYF.